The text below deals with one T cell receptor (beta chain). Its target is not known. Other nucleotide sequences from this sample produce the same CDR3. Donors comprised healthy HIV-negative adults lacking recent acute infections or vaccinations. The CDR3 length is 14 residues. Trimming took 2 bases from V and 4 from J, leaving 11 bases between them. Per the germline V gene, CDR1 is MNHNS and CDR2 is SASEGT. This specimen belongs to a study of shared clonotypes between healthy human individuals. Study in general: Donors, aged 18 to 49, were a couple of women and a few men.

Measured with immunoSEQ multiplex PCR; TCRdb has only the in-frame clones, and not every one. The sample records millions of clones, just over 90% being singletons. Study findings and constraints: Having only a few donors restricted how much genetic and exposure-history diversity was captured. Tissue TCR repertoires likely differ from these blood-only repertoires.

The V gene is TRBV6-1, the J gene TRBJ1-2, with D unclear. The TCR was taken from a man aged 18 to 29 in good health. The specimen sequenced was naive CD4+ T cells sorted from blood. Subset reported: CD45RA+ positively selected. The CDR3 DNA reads TGTGCCAGCAGTGAATCCCGGGGTAGCTATGGCTACACCTTC. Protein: CASSESRGSYGYTF.